The 20 T cell receptor beta chains listed next were all sequenced from one sample in a study of immune evolution from preneoplasia to lung adenocarcinoma. Profiled with immunoSEQ multiplex PCR; TCRdb holds only in-frame clones, not every one. In the table there are 16,000 or so clones, 86% of which are singletons. The material sequenced was FFPE invasive lung adenocarcinoma tissue. These receptor sequences come from a person aged 70 to 85 with invasive lung adenocarcinoma.

The chain links TRBV6-5 to TRBJ1-1; a possible D gene is TRBD1 (5 bases). CDR1 is MNHEY and CDR2 is SVGAGI in the germline V gene. This CDR3 comprises 16 residues. Deletions cut 4 bases from V and 0 bases from J, with 15 bases between. The CDR3: CASSSWEGSMNTEAFF. The CDR3 region has the DNA TGTGCCAGCAGTTCGTGGGAGGGGAGCATGAACACTGAAGCTTTCTTT.

The chain links TRBV5-6 to TRBJ1-1, with D uncertain. Germline values: CDR1 SGHDT, CDR2 YYEEEE. V shed 0 bases and J shed 1 base, with 7 bases lying between them. The CDR3 length is 14 residues. The CDR3 DNA sequence: TGTGCCAGCAGCTTGGAAACGGGGAACACTGAAGCTTTCTTT. It translates to CASSLETGNTEAFF.

The V gene is TRBV6-1, the J gene TRBJ1-2; 8 bases match TRBD1. There are 14 residues in the CDR3. CDR1 and CDR2 from the germline V gene are MNHNS and SASEGT. Trimming at V came to 4 bases and at J to 3 bases, leaving 4 bases not matched to a gene. DNA of the CDR3: TGTGCCAGCAGTGGCAGGGGGCTCGACTATGGCTACACCTTC. Its protein product is CASSGRGLDYGYTF.

The chain carries TRBV5-1 and TRBJ2-7; no reliable D call. V lost 4 bases, J lost 3 bases, and 5 bases lay in between. Germline V gene data show CDR1 as SGHRS and CDR2 as YFSETQ. The length of the CDR3 is 11 residues. The CDR3 nucleotides are TGCGCCAGCAGCGCAGACTACGAGCAGTACTTC. Encoded protein: CASSADYEQYF. Looking up the rest from reference TRBV5-1 and TRBJ2-7 gives the full variable domain: KAGVTQTPRYLIKTRGQQVTLSCSPISGHRSVSWYQQTPGQGLQFLFEYFSETQRNKGNFPGRFSGRQFSNSRSEMNVSTLELGDSALYLCASSADYEQYFGPGTRLTVT.

V is TRBV28 and J is TRBJ2-7; tentative D call: TRBD1 (6 bases). Per the germline V gene, CDR1 is MDHEN and CDR2 is SYDVKM. V lost 6 bases, J lost 2 bases, and 14 bases lay in between. The length of the CDR3 is 14 residues. The CDR3 DNA sequence: TGTGCCAGCAGATTACAGGGAAACCCCTACGAGCAGTACTTC. Its translation is CASRLQGNPYEQYF. The whole variable domain, filled in from reference TRBV28 and TRBJ2-7, reads DVKVTQSSRYLVKRTGEKVFLECVQDMDHENMFWYRQDPGLGLRLIYFSYDVKMKEKGDIPEGYSVSREKKERFSLILESASTNQTSMYLCASRLQGNPYEQYFGPGTRLTVT.

The chain joins TRBV11-1 to TRBJ2-3; maybe TRBD2 (6 bases). Looked up from germline, CDR1 is SGHAT and CDR2 is FQDESV (reference sequence). CDR3 length: 16 residues. V lost 0 bases and J lost 0, with 10 bases in between. CDR3 residues: CASSLAGGPSTDTQYF. For the CDR3, the DNA is TGTGCCAGCAGCTTAGCGGGGGGACCTAGCACAGATACGCAGTATTTT.

This clone was seen a single time. The genes are TRBV18 and TRBJ2-1, with a weak D call TRBD1 (5 bases). Deletions cut 4 bases from V and 2 bases from J, with 15 bases between. The CDR3 is 16 amino acids. Germline V CDR1 and CDR2: KGHSH, LQKENI. This CDR3 reads CASSLALRATYNEQFF. CDR3 DNA: TGTGCCAGCTCACTAGCACTCAGGGCCACCTACAATGAGCAGTTCTTC.

The chain is built from TRBV29-1 and TRBJ2-6; D is ambiguous. CDR1 and CDR2 (germline): SQVTM, ANQGSEA. V was pared by 5 bases and J by 5 bases, with 19 bases between. This CDR3 is 16 amino acids long. In DNA form, the CDR3 reads TGCAGCGTTCGGAATGCACTACAAAGTCGGGCCAACGTCCTGACTTTC. This translates into CSVRNALQSRANVLTF.

The chain joins TRBV29-1 to TRBJ2-7; D might be TRBD2 (6 bases). Germline CDR1 SQVTM, CDR2 ANQGSEA. With 6 bases removed from V and 6 bases from J, the gap between germline ends came to 27 bases. This CDR3 has 16 amino acids. The CDR3 sequence: CSVSGGAQISVGEQYF. DNA of the CDR3: TGCAGCGTGTCAGGAGGGGCGCAGATATCGGTCGGCGAGCAGTACTTC.

The V call is TRBV2, the J call TRBJ1-4, with TRBD1 matching 7 bases. The V and J ends lost 0 bases and 8 bases, in that order; junction bases with no gene match: 6. CDR3 length: 15 residues. Looked up from germline, CDR1 is SNHLY and CDR2 is FYNNEI. The CDR3 DNA sequence: TGTGCCAGCAGTGAAGCAGGGGGCGTGGACGAAAAACTGTTTTTT. This encodes CASSEAGGVDEKLFF.

The chain carries TRBV2 and TRBJ1-5; D may be TRBD1 (5 bases). Germline V lookup: CDR1 SNHLY, CDR2 FYNNEI. The CDR3 is made up of 15 amino acids. V was trimmed by 10 bases and J by 0 bases, leaving 16 bases between them. The CDR3 sequence is CANREQAYSNQPQHF. As DNA, the CDR3 is TGTGCCAACAGAGAACAGGCTTATAGCAATCAGCCCCAGCATTTT. Drawing the rest from reference TRBV2 and TRBJ1-5, the complete variable domain is EPEVTQTPSHQVTQMGQEVILRCVPISNHLYFYWYRQILGQKVEFLVSFYNNEISEKSEIFDDQFSVERPDGSNFTLKIRSTKLEDSAMYFCANREQAYSNQPQHFGDGTRLSIL.

This chain connects TRBV27 to TRBJ2-3, with D unresolved. V shed 5 bases and J shed 2 bases, with 8 bases lying between them. CDR3 length: 13 residues. Germline V CDR1 and CDR2: MNHEY, SMNVEV (reference sequence). The CDR3 coding sequence is TGTGCCAGCAGTCACTTTTCCACAGATACGCAGTATTTT. As protein: CASSHFSTDTQYF.

V gene TRBV30 combines with J gene TRBJ2-5, with 9 bases lining up with TRBD2. CDR1 and CDR2 (germline): GTSNPN, SVGIG (reference sequence). This CDR3 is built from 15 residues. The V and J ends lost 2 bases and 5 bases, in that order; junction bases with no gene match: 9. The CDR3 bases are TGTGCCTGGAGTTGGCGGGGGGGCTTGTCGGAGACCCAGTACTTC. Translating gives CAWSWRGGLSETQYF.

Turning to this clone: One junction end does not reproduce the germline sequence, and a read error may be involved. The sample holds other DNA sequences that translate to the same CDR3. The gene calls are TRBV9 and TRBJ2-2; perhaps TRBD1 as D (5 bases). The CDR3 runs to 16 residues. CDR1 is SGDLS, CDR2 YYNGEE, per germline. CDR3 loop: CASSTRQLANTGELFF. The CDR3 coding sequence is TGTGCCAGCAGCACCCGACAGCTCGCGAACACCGGAGAGCTGTTTTTT.

This clone was recorded a few times. J is TRBJ2-2 and V is TRBV7-9, with 11 bases aligning to TRBD2. Germline V gene lookup returns CDR1 SEHNR and CDR2 FQNEAQ (reference sequence). The CDR3 is 16 residues long. Trimming cost V 5 bases and J 7 bases; bases outside gene matches: 9. The CDR3 DNA reads as TGTGCCAGCAGCCCCAGGACTAGCGGGTACGACGGGGAGCTGTTTTTT. Translation gives CASSPRTSGYDGELFF.

The gene calls are TRBV7-2 and TRBJ1-2, with a tentative D call TRBD1 (5 bases). Germline V lookup: CDR1 SGHTA, CDR2 FQGNSA. Trimming stripped 1 base from V and 4 bases from J, with 7 bases between. The CDR3 is 13 residues long. The DNA for the CDR3 is TGTGCCAGCAGCTTAGACAGGCTCTATGGCTACACCTTC. This gives the protein CASSLDRLYGYTF.

The CDR3 protein is CASATSWVTEAFF. In DNA form, the CDR3 reads TGTGCCAGCGCAACCTCGTGGGTCACTGAAGCTTTCTTT. The J gene is TRBJ1-1, the V gene TRBV6-1; D remains unclear. Trimming cost V 8 bases and J 4 bases, with 14 bases left between them. The CDR3 length is 13 residues. In germline, CDR1 is MNHNS, CDR2 SASEGT.

The chain uses TRBV28 and TRBJ1-1, with a possible D match to TRBD1 (6 bases). From germline, CDR1 is MDHEN and CDR2 SYDVKM. V was shortened by 5 bases and J by 4 bases, with 8 bases between the two germline ends. This CDR3 region has 12 residues. CDR3 protein: CASSTGFTEAFF. CDR3 DNA sequence: TGTGCCAGCAGTACAGGGTTCACTGAAGCTTTCTTT.

J is TRBJ2-7 and V is TRBV6-5, with 10 bases fitting TRBD1. The CDR3 spans 15 residues. The ends lost 2 bases at V and 5 bases at J; junction bases unmatched: 6. Germline CDR1 is MNHEY and CDR2 is SVGAGI. CDR3 sequence reads: CASSYQGQGLHEQYF. CDR3 DNA: TGTGCCAGCAGTTACCAGGGACAGGGGCTCCACGAGCAGTACTTC.

This chain links TRBV2 with TRBJ1-5, with 8 bases identical to TRBD1. Germline V gene sequence: CDR1 SNHLY, CDR2 FYNNEI. The CDR3 loop spans 15 amino acids. V shed 4 bases, J shed 3 bases, and the junction held 5 bases outside the gene matches. The CDR3 protein is CASSGGTGLNQPQHF. The CDR3 DNA is TGTGCCAGCAGTGGGGGGACAGGCCTCAATCAGCCCCAGCATTTT.